The entry below gives a single TCR beta chain sequence along with its context. The sample originates from a study of blood T cell repertoires in COVID-19. Between the trimmed V and J ends, which lost 5 bases and 5 bases, there was a span of 12 bases. Germline assignment: CDR1 WSHSY and CDR2 SAAADI. This CDR3 has 13 amino acids. TCRdb's copy holds only in-frame clones and misses some; the assay was immunoSEQ multiplex PCR. In the table there are fewer than 300,000 clones, approximately 91% of which are singletons. The V call is TRBV10-2, the J call TRBJ2-5; possibly TRBD2 for D (6 bases). The receptor comes from a woman aged 30 to 39 with COVID-19, enrolled during active disease. Source material: peripheral blood. The CDR3 DNA is TGCGCCAGCAGTCGATCGGGAGTTGAGACCCAGTACTTC. Amino acids: CASSRSGVETQYF.